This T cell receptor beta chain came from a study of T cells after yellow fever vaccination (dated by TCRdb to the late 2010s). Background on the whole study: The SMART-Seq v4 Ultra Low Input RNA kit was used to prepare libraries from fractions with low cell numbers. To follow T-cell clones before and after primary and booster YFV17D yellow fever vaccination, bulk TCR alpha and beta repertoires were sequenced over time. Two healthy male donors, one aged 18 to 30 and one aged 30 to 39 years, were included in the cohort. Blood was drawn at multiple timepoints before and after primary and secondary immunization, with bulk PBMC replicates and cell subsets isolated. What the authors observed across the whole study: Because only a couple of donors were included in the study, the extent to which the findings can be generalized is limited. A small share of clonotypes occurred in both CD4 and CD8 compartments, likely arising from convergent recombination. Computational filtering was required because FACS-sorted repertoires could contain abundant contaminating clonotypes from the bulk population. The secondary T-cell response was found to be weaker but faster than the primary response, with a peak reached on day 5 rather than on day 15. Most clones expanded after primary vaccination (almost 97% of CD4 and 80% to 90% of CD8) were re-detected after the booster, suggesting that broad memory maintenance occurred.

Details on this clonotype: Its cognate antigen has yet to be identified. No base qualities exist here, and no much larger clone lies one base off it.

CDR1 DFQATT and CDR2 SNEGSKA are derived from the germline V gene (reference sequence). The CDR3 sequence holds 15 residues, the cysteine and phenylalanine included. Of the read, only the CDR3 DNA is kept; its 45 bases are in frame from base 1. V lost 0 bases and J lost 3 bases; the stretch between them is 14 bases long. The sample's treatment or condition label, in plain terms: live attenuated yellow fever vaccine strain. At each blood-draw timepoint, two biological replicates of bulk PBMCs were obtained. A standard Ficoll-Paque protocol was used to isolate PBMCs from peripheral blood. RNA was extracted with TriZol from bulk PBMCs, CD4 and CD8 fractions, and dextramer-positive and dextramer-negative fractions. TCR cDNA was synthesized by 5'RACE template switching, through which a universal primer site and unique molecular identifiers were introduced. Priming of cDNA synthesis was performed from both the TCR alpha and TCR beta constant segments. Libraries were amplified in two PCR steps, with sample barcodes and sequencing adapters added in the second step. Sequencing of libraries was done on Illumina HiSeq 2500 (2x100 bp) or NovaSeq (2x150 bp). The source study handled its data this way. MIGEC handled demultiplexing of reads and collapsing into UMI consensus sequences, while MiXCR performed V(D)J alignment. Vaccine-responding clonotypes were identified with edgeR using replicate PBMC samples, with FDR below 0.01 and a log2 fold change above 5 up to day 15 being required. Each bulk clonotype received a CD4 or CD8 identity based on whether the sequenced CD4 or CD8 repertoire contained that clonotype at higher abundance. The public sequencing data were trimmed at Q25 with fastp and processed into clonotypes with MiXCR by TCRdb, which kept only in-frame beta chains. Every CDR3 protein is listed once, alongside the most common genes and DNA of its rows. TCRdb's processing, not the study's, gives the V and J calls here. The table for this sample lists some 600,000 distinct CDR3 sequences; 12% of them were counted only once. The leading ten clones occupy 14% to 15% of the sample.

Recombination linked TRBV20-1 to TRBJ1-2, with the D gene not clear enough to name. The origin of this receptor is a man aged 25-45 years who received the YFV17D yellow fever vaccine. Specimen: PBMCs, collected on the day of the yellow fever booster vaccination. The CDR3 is CSARDLSIGHYGYTF. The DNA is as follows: TGCAGTGCTAGAGATCTGTCTATTGGGCACTATGGCTACACCTTC.